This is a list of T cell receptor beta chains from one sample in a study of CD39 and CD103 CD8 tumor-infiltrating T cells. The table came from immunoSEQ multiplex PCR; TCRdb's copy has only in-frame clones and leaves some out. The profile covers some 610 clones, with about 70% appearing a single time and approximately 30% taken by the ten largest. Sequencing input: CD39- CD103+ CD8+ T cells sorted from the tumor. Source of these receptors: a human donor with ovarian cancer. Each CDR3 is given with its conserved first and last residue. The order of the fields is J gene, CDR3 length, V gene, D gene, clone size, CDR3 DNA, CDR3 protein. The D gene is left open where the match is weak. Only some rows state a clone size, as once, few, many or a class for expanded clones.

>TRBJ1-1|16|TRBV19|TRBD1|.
TGTGCCAGTAGTATCCGATCGGGGGACAGAGCCTTTGAAGCTTTCTTT
CASSIRSGDRAFEAFF
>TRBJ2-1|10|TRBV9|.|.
TGTGCCAGCAGCGGAAATGAGCAGTTCTTC
CASSGNEQFF
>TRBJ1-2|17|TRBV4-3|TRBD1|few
TGCGCCAGCAGCCAAGAGGCCGGGACAGTTTCTAACTATGGCTACACCTTC
CASSQEAGTVSNYGYTF
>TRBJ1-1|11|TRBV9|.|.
TGTGCCAGCAGCGTAGTCACTGAAGCTTTCTTT
CASSVVTEAFF
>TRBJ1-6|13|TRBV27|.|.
TGTGCCAGCAGTTACGGTGTGAGTTCACCCCTCCACTTT
CASSYGVSSPLHF
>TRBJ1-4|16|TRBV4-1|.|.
TGCGCCAGCAGCCAAGAGTGGGGCGGGACTGATGAAAAACTGTTTTTT
CASSQEWGGTDEKLFF
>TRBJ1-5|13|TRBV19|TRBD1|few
TGTGCCAGTAGTGCGGACAGGGGTCAGCCCCAGCATTTT
CASSADRGQPQHF
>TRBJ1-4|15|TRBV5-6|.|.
TGTGCCAGCAGCTTGCCTGGAATACCGAATGAAAAACTGTTTTTT
CASSLPGIPNEKLFF
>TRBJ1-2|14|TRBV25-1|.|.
TGTGCCAGCAGTGCCGGACATAGTAGCTATGGCTACACCTTC
CASSAGHSSYGYTF
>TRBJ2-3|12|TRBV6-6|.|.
TGTGCCAGCAGTTTCACTCGAGATACGCAGTATTTT
CASSFTRDTQYF
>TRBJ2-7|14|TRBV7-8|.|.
TGTGCCAGCAGCCGGGGAGTTTTGGCCTACGAGCAGTACTTC
CASSRGVLAYEQYF